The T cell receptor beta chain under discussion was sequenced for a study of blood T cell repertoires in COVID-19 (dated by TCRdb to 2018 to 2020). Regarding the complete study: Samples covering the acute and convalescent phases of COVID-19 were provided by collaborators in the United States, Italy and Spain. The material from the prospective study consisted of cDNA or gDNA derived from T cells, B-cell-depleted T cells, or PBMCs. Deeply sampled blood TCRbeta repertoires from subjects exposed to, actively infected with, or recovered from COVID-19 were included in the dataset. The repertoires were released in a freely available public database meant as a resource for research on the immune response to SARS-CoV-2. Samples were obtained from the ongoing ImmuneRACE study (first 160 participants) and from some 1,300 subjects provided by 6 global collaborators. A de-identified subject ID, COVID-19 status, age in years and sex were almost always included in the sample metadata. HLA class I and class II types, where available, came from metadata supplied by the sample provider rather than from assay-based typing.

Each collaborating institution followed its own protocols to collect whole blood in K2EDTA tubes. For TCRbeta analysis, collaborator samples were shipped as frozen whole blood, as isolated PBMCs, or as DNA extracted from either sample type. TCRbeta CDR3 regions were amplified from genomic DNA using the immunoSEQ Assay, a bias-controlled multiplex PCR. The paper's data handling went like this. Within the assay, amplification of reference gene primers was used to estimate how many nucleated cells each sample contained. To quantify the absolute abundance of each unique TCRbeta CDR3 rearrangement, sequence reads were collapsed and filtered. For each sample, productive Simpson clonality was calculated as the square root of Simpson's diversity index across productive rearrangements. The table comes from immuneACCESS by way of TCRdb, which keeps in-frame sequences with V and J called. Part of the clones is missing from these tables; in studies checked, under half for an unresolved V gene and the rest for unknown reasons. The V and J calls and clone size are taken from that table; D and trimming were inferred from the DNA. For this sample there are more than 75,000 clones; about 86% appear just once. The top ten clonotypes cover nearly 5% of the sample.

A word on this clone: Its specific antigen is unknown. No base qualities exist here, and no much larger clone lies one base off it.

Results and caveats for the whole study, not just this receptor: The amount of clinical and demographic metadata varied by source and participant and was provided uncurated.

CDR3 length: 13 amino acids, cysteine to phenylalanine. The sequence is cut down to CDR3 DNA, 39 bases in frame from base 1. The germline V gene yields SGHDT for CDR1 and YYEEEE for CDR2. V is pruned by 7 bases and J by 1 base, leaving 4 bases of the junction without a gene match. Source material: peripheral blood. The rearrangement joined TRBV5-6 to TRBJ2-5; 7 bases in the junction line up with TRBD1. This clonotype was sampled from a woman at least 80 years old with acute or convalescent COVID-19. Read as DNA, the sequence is TGTGCCAGCCGGGACAGACCCCAAGAGACCCAGTACTTC. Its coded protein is CASRDRPQETQYF.